The 17 T cell receptor beta chains below were found in one sample sequenced in a study of T cell changes during pregnancy in multiple sclerosis. TCRdb's copy holds only in-frame clones and misses some; the assay was immunoSEQ multiplex PCR. The repertoire holds about 39,000 clones, almost 95% seen once, with more than 0.35% in the top ten. The sequencing here drew on CD4+ T cells from peripheral blood mononuclear cells, taken after pregnancy. These receptors all come from a female donor with multiple sclerosis, enrolled in a pregnancy study.

The V gene is TRBV5-1, the J gene TRBJ2-7; 11 nucleotides line up with TRBD2. CDR3 size: 15 residues. CDR1 and CDR2 from the germline V gene are SGHRS and YFSETQ. J lost 2 bases, V lost 3 bases, and 4 bases had no gene match. The CDR3 here is CASSSTSGGAYEQYF. CDR3 coding DNA: TGCGCCAGCAGCTCAACTAGCGGGGGCGCCTACGAGCAGTACTTC.

The rearrangement joins TRBV7-3 to TRBJ2-3, with 8 nucleotides matching TRBD2. The germline V gene encodes CDR1 SGHTA and CDR2 FQGTGA. The CDR3 has 15 amino acids. The V and J ends lost 4 bases and 2 bases, in that order; junction bases with no gene match: 5. CDR3 bases: TGTGCCAGCAGCTCCCGGGGGGGACCCACAGATACGCAGTATTTT. Residues: CASSSRGGPTDTQYF.

This sequence joins TRBV6-5 and TRBJ1-6; D is ambiguous. The CDR3 covers 14 residues. The ends were cut back, 0 bases at V and 14 bases at J, with 14 bases in the middle. Germline V gene lookup returns CDR1 MNHEY and CDR2 SVGAGI. The CDR3 nucleotides read TGTGCCAGCAGTTACTCGGTGGAGGGAGAGGCCCTCCACTTT. Protein: CASSYSVEGEALHF.

The J gene is TRBJ2-7, the V gene TRBV5-1; 12 bases are shared with TRBD2. The V gene end was trimmed by 3 bases and the J gene end by 0 bases; junction bases not matched to a gene: 7. Germline V gene sequence: CDR1 SGHRS, CDR2 YFSETQ. This CDR3 region has 17 residues. The CDR3 reads CASSWTSGEFSSYEQYF. The CDR3 region has the DNA TGCGCCAGCAGCTGGACTAGCGGGGAGTTTAGCTCCTACGAGCAGTACTTC. The full variable domain, its missing parts supplied by reference TRBV5-1 and TRBJ2-7, is KAGVTQTPRYLIKTRGQQVTLSCSPISGHRSVSWYQQTPGQGLQFLFEYFSETQRNKGNFPGRFSGRQFSNSRSEMNVSTLELGDSALYLCASSWTSGEFSSYEQYFGPGTRLTVT.

The chain carries TRBV7-2 and TRBJ2-5; 9 bases are shared with TRBD2. The junction had 11 bases not matched to a gene; V was cut back by 1 base and J by 5 bases. The CDR3 has 17 amino acids. Germline CDR1 SGHTA, CDR2 FQGNSA. The CDR3: CASSLVRLAGSGETQYF. The CDR3 DNA sequence: TGTGCCAGCAGCTTAGTGCGGCTAGCGGGGTCGGGGGAGACCCAGTACTTC.

This chain links TRBV25-1 with TRBJ2-7; D call uncertain. Per germline, CDR1 MGHDK and CDR2 SYGVNS. The CDR3 totals 15 residues. V lost 10 bases to trimming and J lost 2 bases, with 21 bases between them. CDR3 coding DNA: TGTGCCACTTCTCCCCCTCAAAAGAAGCCCTACGAGCAGTACTTC. This gives the protein CATSPPQKKPYEQYF.

The rearrangement links TRBV7-2 to TRBJ2-7; 8 bases align to TRBD2. In germline, CDR1 is SGHTA, CDR2 FQGNSA. V was pared by 1 base and J by 0 bases, with 2 bases of the junction left unmatched. The CDR3 is made up of 15 amino acids. This chain's CDR3 is CASSLDGGGSYEQYF. The CDR3 DNA is TGTGCCAGCAGCTTAGACGGGGGGGGCTCCTACGAGCAGTACTTC.

The rearrangement uses TRBV5-6 and TRBJ2-1; D may be TRBD1 (6 bases). The germline gives CDR1 SGHDT, CDR2 YYEEEE. CDR3 length: 14 amino acids. The V and J ends lost 2 bases and 8 bases respectively, with 14 bases between them. The CDR3 nucleotides are TGTGCCAGCAGCTTTTTCAACAGGGACGATGAGCAGTTCTTC. This gives the protein CASSFFNRDDEQFF. The full variable domain, rest sourced from reference TRBV5-6 and TRBJ2-1, is DAGVTQSPTHLIKTRGQQVTLRCSPKSGHDTVSWYQQALGQGPQFIFQYYEEEERQRGNFPDRFSGHQFPNYSSELNVNALLLGDSALYLCASSFFNRDDEQFFGPGTRLTVL.

The chain combines TRBV6-1 with TRBJ2-5, with D possibly matching TRBD2 (6 bases). CDR1 is MNHNS, CDR2 SASEGT, per germline. With 6 bases removed from V and 1 base from J, the gap between germline ends came to 12 bases. The CDR3 consists of 14 residues. DNA for the CDR3: TGTGCCAGCAGGGCCGGGGGACCCCAAGAGACCCAGTACTTC. It specifies CASRAGGPQETQYF.

The V gene is TRBV10-3, the J gene TRBJ1-1; 7 positions agree with TRBD1. Germline V CDR1 and CDR2: ENHRY, SYGVKD. This CDR3 contains 11 residues. After removal of 4 bases from V and 8 bases from J, the junction contained 1 base not matched to a gene. The chain's CDR3 is CAISGDSEAFF. The CDR3 DNA reads as TGTGCCATCAGTGGGGACAGCGAAGCTTTCTTT.

The rearrangement joins TRBV30 to TRBJ1-2; D unclear. The V end lost 2 bases, the J end lost 4 bases, and 11 bases lay between the germline ends. Germline CDR1 is GTSNPN and CDR2 is SVGIG (reference sequence). This CDR3 has 13 amino acids. DNA of the CDR3: TGTGCCTGGAGTCAAACCAGCGGCTATGGCTACACCTTC. Amino acids: CAWSQTSGYGYTF.

This clone is a singleton in its sample. The chain carries TRBV6-6 and TRBJ2-7, with 11 positions matching TRBD1. In germline, CDR1 is MNHNY, CDR2 SVGAGI (reference sequence). V lost 6 bases, J lost 3 bases, and 7 bases stayed unmatched. The CDR3 spans 15 residues. The CDR3 coding sequence is TGTGCCAGCAGCCCACGGGACAGGGGGGACTACGAGCAGTACTTC. Translated: CASSPRDRGDYEQYF.

The chain employs TRBV5-4 and TRBJ2-1, with 10 bases aligning to TRBD2. The CDR3 loop spans 14 amino acids. CDR1 and CDR2 from the germline V gene are SGHNT and YYREEE (reference sequence). V lost 1 base to trimming and J lost 7 bases; unmatched junction nucleotides: 2. CDR3 loop: CASSLSGGENEQFF. The CDR3 nucleotides are TGTGCCAGCAGCTTGAGCGGGGGGGAGAATGAGCAGTTCTTC.

The V gene is TRBV4-2, the J gene TRBJ1-5, with TRBD1 as a possible D gene (5 bases). There are 14 residues in the CDR3. Trimming shortened V by 5 bases and J by 5 bases, and 13 bases separated the two germline ends. Germline values: CDR1 LGHNA, CDR2 YNFKEQ. In DNA form, the CDR3 reads TGTGCCAGCAGCTCGGGGGTGGATTATCAGCCCCAGCATTTT. This translates into CASSSGVDYQPQHF.

V is TRBV6-5 and J is TRBJ1-3; D call uncertain. Germline CDR1 is MNHEY and CDR2 is SVGAGI. The CDR3 loop spans 16 amino acids. Trimming removed 2 bases at V and 7 bases at J, with 18 bases between. For the CDR3, the DNA is TGTGCCAGCAGTTACGGTCCTTTAGGGTCGGGGAACACCATATATTTT. Translated, it gives CASSYGPLGSGNTIYF.

This chain connects TRBV5-1 to TRBJ1-6; D not resolved. Germline lookup yields CDR1 SGHRS and CDR2 YFSETQ. CDR3 size: 20 residues. The V end was cut by 1 base, the J end by 0 bases, with 20 bases between. CDR3: CASSLLSLRQQSSYNSPLHF. CDR3 in DNA: TGCGCCAGCAGCTTGTTATCTCTGCGGCAGCAGAGCTCCTATAATTCACCCCTCCACTTT.

V is TRBV30 and J is TRBJ1-6; 7 positions match TRBD1. This CDR3 spans 14 amino acids. V dropped 0 bases and J dropped 7; count of bases not matched to a gene: 3. Germline V gives CDR1 GTSNPN, CDR2 SVGIG (reference sequence). The chain's CDR3 is CAWSVPGGNSPLHF. CDR3 DNA sequence: TGTGCCTGGAGTGTACCAGGGGGGAATTCACCCCTCCACTTT.